This T cell receptor (beta chain) was observed in a study of cytomegalovirus exposure and HLA in healthy donors. Whole-study findings and limits: Reports indicated that the classifier achieved high specificity and sensitivity in diagnosing cytomegalovirus status. In a later analysis, most CMV-associated TCR beta chains appeared HLA-restricted.

Vbeta (60) and Jbeta (13) primers were used in the PCR. How the authors handled the data: Later, 65 million to 90 million unique TCR beta chains were counted in an analysis, and approximately 10 million of them were shared. Only in-frame clones appear in the TCRdb table, and some are missing; sequencing was by immunoSEQ multiplex PCR. V, J and clone size were drawn from that table, and D and trimming were deduced from the DNA. The top ten clones hold roughly 2% of a sample with about 150,000 clones, approximately 83% of them seen once. Trimming took off 5 bases at V and 7 bases at J, with 18 bases between the two ends. The germline V gene encodes CDR1 LNHDA and CDR2 SQIVND (reference sequence). CDR3 length equals 16 residues. This clone was picked up a small number of times. What it binds is not known.

Source material: PBMCs. The chain has TRBV19 and TRBJ1-6; a possible D gene is TRBD1 (5 bases). This clonotype was obtained from a woman aged 40 to 55 in good health and CMV-seronegative. CDR3 DNA sequence: TGTGCCAGTAGTTTACCCCGCGGGGCCGAAAATTCACCCCTCCACTTT. This translates into CASSLPRGAENSPLHF.